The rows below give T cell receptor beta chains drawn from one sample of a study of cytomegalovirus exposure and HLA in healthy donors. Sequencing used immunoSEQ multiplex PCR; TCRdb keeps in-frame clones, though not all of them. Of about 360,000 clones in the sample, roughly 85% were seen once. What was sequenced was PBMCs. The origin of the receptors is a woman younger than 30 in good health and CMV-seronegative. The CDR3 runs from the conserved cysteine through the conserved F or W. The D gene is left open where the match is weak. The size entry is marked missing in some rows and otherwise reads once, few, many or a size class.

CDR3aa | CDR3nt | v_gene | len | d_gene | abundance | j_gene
CASSLADRAYEQYF | TGTGCCAGCAGCTTAGCCGACAGGGCTTACGAGCAGTACTTC | TRBV13 | 14 | TRBD1 | - | TRBJ2-7
CASSLSGGVGNTIYF | TGTGCCAGCAGTTTATCCGGAGGGGTTGGAAACACCATATATTTT | TRBV27 | 15 | - | - | TRBJ1-3
CASRGPGEGTGDEQFF | TGTGCCAGCAGGGGGCCAGGTGAAGGAACTGGGGATGAGCAGTTCTTC | TRBV28 | 16 | - | - | TRBJ2-1
CASSEHRARNGQPQHF | TGTGCCAGCAGTGAACACAGGGCGAGAAACGGTCAGCCCCAGCATTTT | TRBV25-1 | 16 | - | - | TRBJ1-5
CASSDRGDEQYF | TGTGCCAGCAGCGACAGGGGGGACGAGCAGTACTTC | TRBV2 | 12 | TRBD1 | once | TRBJ2-7
CASSLRVNQETQYF | TGCGCCAGCAGCTTGAGAGTAAACCAAGAGACCCAGTACTTC | TRBV5-1 | 14 | - | - | TRBJ2-5
CASSSQGSETQYF | TGTGCCAGCAGCTCCCAGGGTTCAGAGACCCAGTACTTC | TRBV13 | 13 | - | - | TRBJ2-5
CASSAGGTNTGELFF | TGTGCCAGCAGCGCCGGGGGGACGAACACCGGGGAGCTGTTTTTT | TRBV27 | 15 | TRBD2 | - | TRBJ2-2
CASTPPGVGEKLFF | TGTGCCAGCACACCGCCAGGGGTAGGTGAAAAACTGTTTTTT | TRBV28 | 14 | - | - | TRBJ1-4
CASSRQGGLWLAFF | TGTGCCAGCAGCCGCCAAGGAGGTTTATGGCTGGCTTTCTTT | TRBV27 | 14 | - | - | TRBJ1-1
CASSSSAATGVYGYTF | TGTGCCAGCAGCTCGTCCGCCGCGACAGGGGTCTATGGCTACACCTTC | TRBV7-9 | 16 | TRBD1 | - | TRBJ1-2
CSATPVYEQYF | TGCAGTGCTACTCCGGTATACGAGCAGTACTTC | TRBV20-1 | 11 | - | - | TRBJ2-7
CASGPAGGSYNEQFF | TGTGCCAGCGGTCCCGCGGGGGGGTCCTACAATGAGCAGTTCTTC | TRBV6-5 | 15 | TRBD2 | - | TRBJ2-1
CASSEYVFESPLHF | TGTGCCAGCTCTGAGTATGTTTTTGAGTCACCCCTCCACTTT | TRBV4-2 | 14 | - | - | TRBJ1-6
CASSPGREKLFF | TGTGCCAGCAGCCCAGGAAGGGAAAAACTGTTTTTT | TRBV7-9 | 12 | - | - | TRBJ1-4
CASRGTAVPGELFF | TGTGCCAGCAGGGGGACAGCCGTCCCCGGGGAGCTGTTTTTT | TRBV6-5 | 14 | TRBD1 | - | TRBJ2-2
CASSPGQRWGDTQYF | TGCGCCAGCAGTCCGGGACAACGCTGGGGAGATACGCAGTATTTT | TRBV10-1 | 15 | - | - | TRBJ2-3
CAWSVGFGREETQYF | TGTGCCTGGAGTGTAGGGTTTGGGAGGGAAGAGACCCAGTACTTC | TRBV30 | 15 | TRBD2 | - | TRBJ2-5
CASSTDRGRSNEQYF | TGTGCCAGCAGTACCGACAGGGGGCGCAGCAACGAGCAGTACTTC | TRBV27 | 15 | TRBD1 | - | TRBJ2-7
CASSLGEGQPKAKNIQYF | TGTGCCAGCAGCTTGGGGGAGGGGCAGCCTAAAGCCAAAAACATTCAGTACTTC | TRBV5-4 | 18 | TRBD2 | - | TRBJ2-4
CASSGSRGGGEQFF | TGCGCCAGCAGTGGCTCCAGGGGTGGAGGTGAGCAGTTCTTC | TRBV10-1 | 14 | - | few | TRBJ2-1
CASSESLELAGHNEQFF | TGCGCCAGCAGTGAGTCGTTGGAACTAGCGGGGCACAATGAGCAGTTCTTC | TRBV10-2 | 17 | TRBD2 | - | TRBJ2-1
CAWSVRGGGQYF | TGTGCCTGGAGTGTACGGGGTGGTGGGCAGTACTTC | TRBV30 | 12 | - | - | TRBJ2-7
CASSARLVGTGELFF | TGTGCCAGCAGTGCCCGACTAGTAGGAACCGGGGAGCTGTTTTTT | TRBV2 | 15 | - | - | TRBJ2-2
CASSWDRLYEQYF | TGTGCCAGCAGTTGGGACAGGTTATACGAGCAGTACTTC | TRBV4-2 | 13 | TRBD1 | - | TRBJ2-7
CASSQDLGLAGTSYEQYF | TGTGCCAGCAGCCAAGATTTAGGACTAGCGGGGACATCCTACGAGCAGTACTTC | TRBV14 | 18 | TRBD2 | - | TRBJ2-7
CASSPTGRSAEAFF | TGTGCCAGCAGCCCAACAGGGCGCTCTGCTGAAGCTTTCTTT | TRBV28 | 14 | - | - | TRBJ1-1
CASSYFAGSYEQYF | TGCGCCAGCAGCTACTTTGCGGGCTCCTACGAGCAGTACTTC | TRBV5-1 | 14 | - | - | TRBJ2-7
CASSLQYNEQFF | TGTGCCAGCAGCTTACAGTACAATGAGCAGTTCTTC | TRBV5-6 | 12 | - | once | TRBJ2-1
CASSLRGFYEQYF | TGTGCCAGCAGCTTGCGAGGGTTTTACGAGCAGTACTTC | TRBV5-6 | 13 | - | - | TRBJ2-7
CASSQLTEGYTF | TGTGCCAGCAGCCAACTTACGGAGGGCTACACCTTC | TRBV7-9 | 12 | - | few | TRBJ1-2
CASSEYGLAGGEQFF | TGTGCCAGCAGTGAATATGGACTAGCGGGGGGAGAGCAGTTCTTC | TRBV2 | 15 | TRBD2 | - | TRBJ2-1
CASSIGQGANEKLFF | TGTGCCAGCAGCATCGGACAGGGTGCTAATGAAAAACTGTTTTTT | TRBV7-7 | 15 | TRBD1 | once | TRBJ1-4
CASRTGVYRRNTEAFF | TGCGCCAGCCGAACAGGGGTCTATAGGAGAAACACTGAAGCTTTCTTT | TRBV5-1 | 16 | TRBD1 | - | TRBJ1-1
CAWSVADSLSYEQYF | TGTGCCTGGAGTGTAGCGGACAGCCTCTCCTACGAGCAGTACTTC | TRBV30 | 15 | - | - | TRBJ2-7
CASSEFGGISYEQYF | TGTGCCAGCAGTGAATTTGGCGGGATCTCCTACGAGCAGTACTTC | TRBV25-1 | 15 | - | - | TRBJ2-7
CASSFLGQSSYNSPLHF | TGTGCCAGCAGTTTCTTGGGCCAGAGCTCCTATAATTCACCCCTCCACTTT | TRBV27 | 17 | - | - | TRBJ1-6
CASRPLAGSDQETQYF | TGTGCCAGCAGGCCCCTAGCGGGGAGCGACCAAGAGACCCAGTACTTC | TRBV6-6 | 16 | TRBD2 | - | TRBJ2-5
CASSPGQGSNEKLFF | TGTGCCAGCAGCCCGGGACAGGGGAGTAATGAAAAACTGTTTTTT | TRBV7-9 | 15 | TRBD1 | once | TRBJ1-4
CASRSGQSAYVLTF | TGTGCCAGCAGGTCCGGACAATCAGCGTACGTCCTGACTTTC | TRBV6-1 | 14 | - | - | TRBJ2-6
CASSYSPTGQAFF | TGTGCCAGCAGTTACTCCCCCACAGGCCAAGCTTTCTTT | TRBV6-5 | 13 | - | - | TRBJ1-1
CASSFPHRGVSYEQYF | TGTGCCAGCAGTTTCCCCCACAGGGGAGTTAGTTACGAGCAGTACTTC | TRBV28 | 16 | TRBD1 | once | TRBJ2-7
CASSAFSGTGAGELFF | TGTGCCAGCAGCGCATTCTCCGGGACAGGGGCCGGGGAGCTGTTTTTT | TRBV9 | 16 | TRBD1 | - | TRBJ2-2
CASSAGRTADGYTF | TGTGCCAGCAGCGCCGGACGGACAGCTGATGGCTACACCTTC | TRBV9 | 14 | - | few | TRBJ1-2
CASSREGQRGEQYF | TGTGCCAGCTCAAGGGAGGGCCAACGTGGGGAGCAGTACTTC | TRBV6-5 | 14 | TRBD2 | - | TRBJ2-7
CSAGPTGLAFF | TGCAGTGCTGGGCCGACAGGGTTGGCTTTCTTT | TRBV20-1 | 11 | TRBD1 | - | TRBJ1-1
CASTFTGGGYGYTF | TGTGCCAGCACCTTCACAGGGGGCGGCTATGGCTACACCTTC | TRBV5-6 | 14 | TRBD1 | - | TRBJ1-2
CASSLYGGGQGKDTEAFF | TGTGCCAGCAGCTTGTACGGGGGGGGACAGGGGAAAGACACTGAAGCTTTCTTT | TRBV5-4 | 18 | TRBD1 | - | TRBJ1-1
CAWATGATEAFF | TGTGCCTGGGCGACAGGGGCGACTGAAGCTTTCTTT | TRBV30 | 12 | TRBD1 | - | TRBJ1-1
CAWSVPAGSEWKTQYF | TGTGCCTGGAGTGTACCCGCAGGCTCAGAGTGGAAGACCCAGTACTTC | TRBV30 | 16 | - | - | TRBJ2-5
CASSIQGTYEQYF | TGTGCCAGCAGTATCCAGGGCACCTACGAGCAGTACTTC | TRBV27 | 13 | - | - | TRBJ2-7
CASSNRDFRSYNEQFF | TGTGCCAGTAGTAACCGGGACTTTCGATCCTACAATGAGCAGTTCTTC | TRBV19 | 16 | - | - | TRBJ2-1
CASSPGLIMNEQFF | TGTGCCAGCAGCCCGGGACTAATCATGAATGAGCAGTTCTTC | TRBV5-6 | 14 | TRBD2 | - | TRBJ2-1